One and the same sample provided the 18 T cell receptor beta chains below, sequenced in a study of blood T cell repertoires in COVID-19 (dated by TCRdb to the early 2020s). The library relied on the immunoSEQ multiplex PCR assay. Sourced from immuneACCESS, this table was stored by TCRdb with only in-frame sequences that have V and J called. A share of the clones is absent; for the studies checked, an unresolved V gene accounts for under half, and the remainder has no known explanation. This sample comprises nearly 350,000 clones, roughly nine tenths of them detected only once. More than 1% of the sample belongs to the ten largest clones. Sequencing was carried out using PBMCs or T cells enriched from blood (not recorded which). Source of these receptors: a woman younger than 45 who had recovered from COVID-19.

The genes are TRBV29-1 and TRBJ2-5; 9 positions match TRBD2. The CDR3 has 13 residues. The V and J ends lost 6 bases and 5 bases, in that order; junction bases with no gene match: 7. Germline V CDR1 and CDR2: SQVTM, ANQGSEA. The CDR3 loop reads CSVNSGGGETQYF. CDR3 DNA sequence: TGCAGCGTGAATAGCGGGGGCGGGGAGACCCAGTACTTC.

The gene calls are TRBV15 and TRBJ2-3; D not certain. The length of the CDR3 is 15 residues. Germline V gives CDR1 LNHNV, CDR2 YYDKDF (reference sequence). V lost 1 base to trimming and J lost 1 base, with 9 bases between them. The CDR3 bases are TGTGCCACCAGCAGAGGCAGCAGCGGCACAGATACGCAGTATTTT. Translation gives CATSRGSSGTDTQYF.

The chain is built from TRBV15 and TRBJ2-1; 8 bases align to TRBD2. Germline V lookup: CDR1 LNHNV, CDR2 YYDKDF (reference sequence). The CDR3 contains 14 residues. The V and J ends lost 5 bases and 6 bases, in that order; junction bases with no gene match: 6. The CDR3 DNA sequence: TGTGCCACCAGCGAGGGGACTAGAGGCAATGAGCAGTTCTTC. As protein: CATSEGTRGNEQFF.

The J gene is TRBJ1-1, the V gene TRBV5-5; D not certain. V was cut by 4 bases and J by 5 bases, with 15 bases left in between. The V gene's germline CDR1 is SGHKS and CDR2 YYEKEE (reference sequence). CDR3 length: 14 amino acids. The CDR3 here is CASSLLTAGTEAFF. The CDR3 nucleotides read TGTGCCAGCAGCCTGCTGACTGCGGGAACTGAAGCTTTCTTT.

V is TRBV6-2 or TRBV6-3 and J is TRBJ2-2, with 7 positions matching TRBD2. The CDR3 loop spans 16 amino acids. J lost 6 bases, V lost 6 bases, and 13 bases had no gene match. Germline V gene lookup returns CDR1 MNHEY and CDR2 SVGEGT. Here the CDR3 reads CASSHEAAGSPGELFF. The CDR3 nucleotides read TGTGCCAGCAGCCACGAGGCAGCGGGGTCTCCCGGGGAGCTGTTTTTT.

J is TRBJ2-7 and V is TRBV19; the match to TRBD1 covers 11 bases. Germline V lookup: CDR1 LNHDA, CDR2 SQIVND (reference sequence). V lost 5 bases and J lost 7; bases outside the gene matches: 13. This CDR3 comprises 16 residues. The CDR3 DNA follows: TGTGCCAGTAGTTTCCACCCCGGACAGGGGGCGGGGGAGCAGTACTTC. Encoded protein: CASSFHPGQGAGEQYF.

V gene TRBV28 combines with J gene TRBJ1-1; D is possibly TRBD1 (5 bases). The CDR3 runs to 14 residues. The germline gives CDR1 MDHEN, CDR2 SYDVKM. V lost 8 bases and J 5 bases, leaving 18 bases between the germline ends. CDR3 in DNA: TGTGCCAGCCACATTGGGGGGGGGACGACTGAAGCTTTCTTT. Translated: CASHIGGGTTEAFF. The full variable domain, rest sourced from reference TRBV28 and TRBJ1-1, is DVKVTQSSRYLVKRTGEKVFLECVQDMDHENMFWYRQDPGLGLRLIYFSYDVKMKEKGDIPEGYSVSREKKERFSLILESASTNQTSMYLCASHIGGGTTEAFFGQGTRLTVV.

The CDR3, as DNA: TGTGCCTGGAGTTCCAGGGGTTGGACCGGGGAGCTGTTTTTT. Its translation is CAWSSRGWTGELFF. This chain connects TRBV30 to TRBJ2-2, with D possibly matching TRBD1 (6 bases). Per the germline V gene, CDR1 is GTSNPN and CDR2 is SVGIG (reference sequence). V was trimmed by 2 bases and J by 5 bases, leaving 12 bases between them. This CDR3 comprises 14 residues.

DNA for the CDR3: TGTGCCAGCAGGAATAATAACAGATCCGGCTACACCTTC. Translation: CASRNNNRSGYTF. The rearrangement links TRBV6-6 to TRBJ1-2; D is undetermined. The CDR3 spans 13 residues. The germline V and J ends were trimmed by 6 bases and 8 bases, with 16 bases remaining between them. Germline lookup yields CDR1 MNHNY and CDR2 SVGAGI (reference sequence).

V is TRBV5-5 and J is TRBJ2-7, with D possibly TRBD2 on 7 matching bases. The CDR3 sequence is 13 residues long. Germline loops: CDR1 SGHKS, CDR2 YYEKEE (reference sequence). V dropped 7 bases and J dropped 5 bases, with 16 bases sitting between them. The CDR3 protein is CASGKGGSNEQYF. The CDR3 DNA follows: TGTGCCAGCGGAAAGGGGGGGAGCAACGAGCAGTACTTC.

The J gene is TRBJ1-2, the V gene TRBV6-5, with 7 bases matching TRBD1. Trimming at V came to 2 bases and at J to 5 bases, leaving 5 bases not matched to a gene. The V gene's germline CDR1 is MNHEY and CDR2 SVGAGI. The CDR3 is made up of 14 amino acids. The CDR3 region is CASSYGNRGYGYTF. For the CDR3, the DNA is TGTGCCAGCAGTTACGGGAACAGGGGTTATGGCTACACCTTC.

The chain uses TRBV4-1 and TRBJ2-5; possible D gene TRBD2, 6 bases. Germline values: CDR1 MGHRA, CDR2 YSYEKL. Trimming took off 4 bases at V and 7 bases at J, with 16 bases between the two ends. The CDR3 is 14 residues long. The CDR3: CASSLAATTGTQYF. Here the CDR3 DNA reads TGCGCCAGCAGCCTAGCGGCAACTACGGGGACCCAGTACTTC.

The V gene is TRBV7-9, the J gene TRBJ2-2; 9 positions match TRBD1. The junction had 6 bases not matched to a gene; V was cut back by 5 bases and J by 5 bases. The germline CDR1 and CDR2 sequences are SEHNR and FQNEAQ (reference sequence). The CDR3 contains 15 residues. The CDR3 protein is CASSAGQGKTGELFF. CDR3 nucleotide sequence: TGTGCCAGCAGCGCGGGACAGGGAAAAACCGGGGAGCTGTTTTTT.

V and J are TRBV7-8 and TRBJ1-2; D is undetermined. The CDR3 extends over 13 amino acids. V dropped 2 bases and J dropped 6 bases, with 10 bases sitting between them. Per germline, CDR1 SGHVS and CDR2 FQNEAQ. The CDR3 sequence: CASSLRESNGYTF. CDR3 nucleotides: TGTGCCAGCAGCTTACGAGAATCGAATGGCTACACCTTC. Supplemented by reference TRBV7-8 and TRBJ1-2, the full variable domain reads GAGVSQSPRYKVAKRGQDVALRCDPISGHVSLFWYQQALGQGPEFLTYFQNEAQLDKSGLPSDRFFAERPEGSVSTLKIQRTQQEDSAVYLCASSLRESNGYTFGSGTRLTVV.

The gene calls are TRBV5-1 and TRBJ2-1; 9 bases align to TRBD1. With 0 bases clipped from V and 9 bases from J, the junction kept 10 bases outside the gene matches. The CDR3 loop spans 16 amino acids. The V gene's germline CDR1 is SGHRS and CDR2 YFSETQ. CDR3: CASSLDPGQGGAEQFF. Here the CDR3 DNA reads TGCGCCAGCAGCTTGGACCCGGGACAGGGAGGCGCTGAGCAGTTCTTC.

The rearrangement joins TRBV14 to TRBJ2-1; TRBD1 agrees at 8 bases. Germline loops: CDR1 SGHDN, CDR2 FVKESK. J lost 6 bases, V lost 3 bases, and 7 bases had no gene match. This CDR3 has 15 amino acids. The CDR3 nucleotides are TGTGCCAGCAGCCACTTGGGAACAGGGGGCAATGAGCAGTTCTTC. Amino acids: CASSHLGTGGNEQFF.

This sequence joins TRBV30 and TRBJ1-1, with TRBD1 as a possible D gene (6 bases). Germline-derived CDR1 and CDR2 are GTSNPN and SVGIG (reference sequence). Trimming stripped 3 bases from V and 9 bases from J, with 17 bases between. This CDR3 contains 13 residues. CDR3 bases: TGTGCCTGGAGCCGGACAGCTTCGTCAAAAGCTTTCTTT. Translated: CAWSRTASSKAFF.

This chain connects TRBV10-2 to TRBJ2-7; maybe TRBD1 (5 bases). Trimming shortened V by 10 bases and J by 0 bases, and 10 bases separated the two germline ends. The CDR3 contains 12 residues. Germline CDR1 WSHSY, CDR2 SAAADI. The CDR3 region is CATYDSSYEQYF. For the CDR3, the DNA is TGCGCCACCTATGACAGCTCCTACGAGCAGTACTTC.